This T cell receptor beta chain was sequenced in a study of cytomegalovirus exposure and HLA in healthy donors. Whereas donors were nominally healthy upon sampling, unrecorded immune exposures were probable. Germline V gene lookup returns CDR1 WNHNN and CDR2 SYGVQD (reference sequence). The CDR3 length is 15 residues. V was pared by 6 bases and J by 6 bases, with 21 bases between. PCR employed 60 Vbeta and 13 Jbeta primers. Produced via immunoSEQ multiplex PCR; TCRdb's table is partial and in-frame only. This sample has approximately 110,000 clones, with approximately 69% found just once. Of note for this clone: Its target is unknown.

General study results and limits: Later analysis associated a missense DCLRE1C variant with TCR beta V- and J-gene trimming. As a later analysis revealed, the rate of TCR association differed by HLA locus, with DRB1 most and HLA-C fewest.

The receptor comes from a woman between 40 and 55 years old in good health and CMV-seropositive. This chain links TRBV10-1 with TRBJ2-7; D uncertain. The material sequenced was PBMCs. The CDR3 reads CASSPPPSVIAEQYF. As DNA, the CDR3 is TGCGCCAGCAGCCCACCCCCTTCAGTTATTGCCGAGCAGTACTTC.